The 31 T cell receptor beta chains below come from one sample, sequenced in a study of regulatory T cells in long-lasting Graves disease. With iRepertoire HTBI primers and Arm-PCR of CDR3 regions, TCR beta libraries were built. MiXCR was run by TCRdb on the multiplex PCR reads, yielding one entry per CDR3 protein. The sample holds over 250,000 distinct CDR3 sequences, roughly a fifth seen once. The sample's time point: persistent/refractory GD, antithyroid drugs over 5 years with positive TRAb. Researchers made the TCR library from RNA that was extracted from PBMCs. The sample in question was peripheral blood mononuclear cells (PBMCs), obtained when the disease was refractory, from a patient treated with antithyroid drugs. The receptors originated from a female donor with Graves disease.

The rearrangement links TRBV7-8 to TRBJ2-1; D is ambiguous. The V gene's germline CDR1 is SGHVS and CDR2 FQNEAQ. V was trimmed by 1 base and J by 12 bases, leaving 25 bases between them. The CDR3 covers 17 residues. The CDR3 is CASSLVATPVFRVGQFF. In nucleotides, the CDR3 is TGTGCCAGCAGCTTAGTCGCTACACCGGTCTTTAGGGTGGGGCAGTTCTTC. Full variable domain (missing parts from reference TRBV7-8 and TRBJ2-1): GAGVSQSPRYKVAKRGQDVALRCDPISGHVSLFWYQQALGQGPEFLTYFQNEAQLDKSGLPSDRFFAERPEGSVSTLKIQRTQQEDSAVYLCASSLVATPVFRVGQFFGPGTRLTVL.

The chain combines TRBV11-2 with TRBJ1-3, with D unclear. V shed 6 bases and J shed 9 bases, with 9 bases lying between them. Germline V gene data show CDR1 as SGHAT and CDR2 as FQNNGV. The CDR3 is made up of 11 amino acids. Here the CDR3 DNA reads TGTGCCAGCAGTTCAGTAGGCACCATATATTTT. This sequence encodes CASSSVGTIYF.

Concerning this clonotype: This may come from a read error, since a much larger clone is one base off. The rearrangement links TRBV19 to TRBJ1-5; D gene uncertain. CDR3 length: 16 residues. Germline V CDR1 and CDR2: LNHDA, SQIVND (reference sequence). The CDR3 region is CASSLSKGLLGQPRHF. The CDR3 nucleotides are TGTGCCAGTAGTCTGTCGAAGGGATTGTTAGGTCAGCCCCGGCATTTT.

This clonotype showed up many times. V gene TRBV28 combines with J gene TRBJ1-2, with 8 bases lining up with TRBD1. The V segment lost 3 bases and the J segment 2 bases; nucleotides outside the gene matches: 5. Germline lookup yields CDR1 MDHEN and CDR2 SYDVKM. This CDR3 spans 15 amino acids. CDR3 residues: CASSFAGGTNYGYTF. The CDR3 DNA reads TGTGCCAGCAGTTTCGCAGGGGGCACGAACTATGGCTACACCTTC.

This clonotype was observed many times. V gene TRBV20-1 combines with J gene TRBJ2-7; 9 bases align to TRBD1. J lost 3 bases, V lost 5 bases, and 5 bases had no gene match. In germline, CDR1 is DFQATT, CDR2 SNEGSKA (reference sequence). The CDR3 consists of 13 residues. This chain's CDR3 is CSAAPGQGYEQYF. The CDR3 DNA reads as TGCAGTGCTGCACCGGGACAGGGCTACGAGCAGTACTTC.

Concerning this clonotype: One base away lies a much larger clone, so this may be a sequencing read error. The chain links TRBV29-1 to TRBJ2-5, with a possible D match to TRBD2 (5 bases). Germline V gene data show CDR1 as SQVTM and CDR2 as ANQGSEA. The CDR3 consists of 13 residues. V was trimmed by 4 bases and J by 5 bases, leaving 14 bases between them. CDR3 in DNA: TGCAGCGTTGTTGAGACTAATTGGGAGACCCAGTACTTC. This codes for CSVVETNWETQYF.

This clonotype was counted at least ten times. The chain employs TRBV6-1 and TRBJ1-5; D perhaps matches TRBD1 (5 bases). Germline V lookup: CDR1 MNHNS, CDR2 SASEGT. The CDR3 loop spans 13 amino acids. V shed 4 bases and J shed 4 bases, with 8 bases lying between them. The CDR3 coding sequence is TGTGCCAGCAGTGCCGGGACGAATCAGCCCCAGCATTTT. Its translation: CASSAGTNQPQHF.

In this sample, this clonotype turned up many times. The CDR3 region has the DNA TGTGCCAGCAGTGACCTCGGACCTCGACTAGCGCCCGCACGAGGTACAGATACGCAGTATTTT. Translated, it gives CASSDLGPRLAPARGTDTQYF. This sequence joins TRBV2 and TRBJ2-3; TRBD2 matches 8 bases. Germline V gene lookup returns CDR1 SNHLY and CDR2 FYNNEI. The CDR3 is 21 residues long. The trim removed 3 bases at V and 3 bases at J, leaving 23 bases unmatched.

The chain joins TRBV27 to TRBJ2-7; 8 nucleotides agree with TRBD1. Per germline, CDR1 MNHEY and CDR2 SMNVEV (reference sequence). The CDR3 runs to 12 residues. V dropped 8 bases and J dropped 2; count of bases not matched to a gene: 2. CDR3 amino acids: CASWDRPYEQYF. CDR3 in DNA: TGTGCCAGCTGGGACAGGCCCTACGAGCAGTACTTC.

This clonotype was counted ten times or more. The V gene is TRBV7-2, the J gene TRBJ1-2, with TRBD1 identical over 9 bases. V was clipped by 6 bases and J by 6 bases; unmatched bases: 5. The CDR3 spans 13 residues. CDR1 and CDR2 (germline): SGHTA, FQGNSA. The CDR3 protein is CASRGTGGHGYTF. CDR3 nucleotide sequence: TGTGCCAGCAGGGGCACAGGGGGCCATGGCTACACCTTC.

This chain links TRBV19 with TRBJ1-3; D possibly corresponds to TRBD1 (6 bases). CDR3 size: 15 residues. The germline CDR1 and CDR2 sequences are LNHDA and SQIVND (reference sequence). V was pared by 5 bases and J by 3 bases, with 14 bases between. The CDR3: CASSATGYGGNTIYF. In DNA, the CDR3 is TGTGCCAGTAGTGCAACAGGGTATGGTGGAAACACCATATATTTT.

The rearrangement uses TRBV28 and TRBJ2-7, with a possible D match to TRBD2 (6 bases). V was clipped by 1 base and J by 3 bases, with 10 bases between them. The CDR3 sequence is 14 residues long. Per the germline V gene, CDR1 is MDHEN and CDR2 is SYDVKM. The CDR3 sequence is CASSLSRGGYEQYF. In nucleotides, the CDR3 is TGTGCCAGCAGTTTATCGCGGGGAGGCTACGAGCAGTACTTC.

Only a few counts were recorded for this clonotype. The gene calls are TRBV29-1 and TRBJ2-7, with 7 bases aligning to TRBD1. V lost 7 bases to trimming and J lost 4 bases; unmatched junction nucleotides: 4. Germline CDR1 and CDR2: SQVTM and ANQGSEA. The CDR3 has 11 amino acids. This chain's CDR3 is CSGGQQYEQYF. The CDR3, as DNA: TGCAGCGGGGGACAGCAATACGAGCAGTACTTC.

This clonotype was seen a handful of times. The V and J genes are TRBV18 and TRBJ1-1; 9 positions agree with TRBD1. The CDR3 contains 16 residues. The V gene's germline CDR1 is KGHSH and CDR2 LQKENI. J was trimmed by 2 bases and V by 4 bases; bases with no gene match: 8. The CDR3 coding sequence is TGTGCCAGCTCACGAGGGACAGGGATTATTAACACTGAAGCTTTCTTT. Translation: CASSRGTGIINTEAFF.

This rearrangement joins TRBV20-1 to TRBJ2-2; a possible D gene is TRBD2 (5 bases). Between the trimmed V and J ends, which lost 0 bases and 3 bases, there was a span of 8 bases. The V gene's germline CDR1 is DFQATT and CDR2 SNEGSKA (reference sequence). This CDR3 has 14 residues. The CDR3 nucleotides are TGCAGTGCTAGAGAGAGGGTGTACACCGGGGAGCTGTTTTTT. It translates to CSARERVYTGELFF.

This clonotype has a count of ten or more. V gene TRBV30 combines with J gene TRBJ1-5; D ambiguous. CDR3 size: 13 residues. Germline lookup yields CDR1 GTSNPN and CDR2 SVGIG (reference sequence). Trimming shortened V by 4 bases and J by 7 bases, and 14 bases separated the two germline ends. CDR3: CAWNLGEYQPQHF. In nucleotides, the CDR3 is TGTGCCTGGAACCTCGGGGAGTACCAGCCCCAGCATTTT. The complete variable domain, with remaining parts taken from reference TRBV30 and TRBJ1-5, reads SQTIHQWPATLVQPVGSPLSLECTVEGTSNPNLYWYRQAAGRGLQLLFYSVGIGQISSEVPQNLSASRPQDRQFILSSKKLLLSDSGFYLCAWNLGEYQPQHFGDGTRLSIL.

This clonotype occurred many times. The rearrangement uses TRBV2 and TRBJ2-7; TRBD2 matches at 10 bases. Germline V gives CDR1 SNHLY, CDR2 FYNNEI. The CDR3 loop spans 15 amino acids. The J segment lost 2 bases and the V segment lost 3 bases, leaving 4 bases of the junction unmatched. This CDR3 is CASSDSGRGTYEQYF. The CDR3, as DNA: TGTGCCAGCAGTGACAGCGGGAGGGGCACCTACGAGCAGTACTTC.

Regarding this clonotype: Relative to the germline gene, one junction end is altered; a read error may explain this. The chain joins TRBV20-1 to TRBJ2-7; TRBD2 matches 8 bases. The CDR3 spans 16 residues. Germline loops: CDR1 DFQATT, CDR2 SNEGSKA (reference sequence). Here the CDR3 DNA reads TGCAGTGCTAGGGGTACTAGCGGAAAGACCGCCTACGAGCAGTGCTTC. It is translated as CSARGTSGKTAYEQCF.

This clonotype was counted a few times. DNA of the CDR3: TGTGCCACCAGCAGAGATTACGGGGTTGATGAAAAACTGTTTTTT. Amino acids: CATSRDYGVDEKLFF. V is TRBV15 and J is TRBJ1-4; the D is unclear. Per germline, CDR1 LNHNV and CDR2 YYDKDF (reference sequence). The V gene lost 0 bases and the J gene lost 6 bases, with 11 bases spanning the gap. The CDR3 sequence is 15 residues long.

V usage is TRBV29-1 and J usage is TRBJ2-7; possible D gene TRBD2, 5 bases. V was pared by 3 bases and J by 0 bases, with 15 bases between. Germline V gene data show CDR1 as SQVTM and CDR2 as ANQGSEA. The CDR3 is 15 amino acids. The CDR3 DNA reads as TGCAGCGTTGAGGGCAATCGGGGAAGCTCCTACGAGCAGTACTTC. Its translation: CSVEGNRGSSYEQYF.

The chain is built from TRBV11-2 and TRBJ2-1; 7 bases line up with TRBD2. The CDR3 has 15 amino acids. After removal of 3 bases from V and 3 bases from J, the junction contained 5 bases not matched to a gene. Germline CDR1 is SGHAT and CDR2 is FQNNGV. CDR3 sequence: CASSLGGVGYNEQFF. DNA for the CDR3: TGTGCCAGCAGCTTGGGAGGGGTGGGCTACAATGAGCAGTTCTTC.

The sample holds many counts of this clonotype. The chain recombines TRBV30 with TRBJ1-5; D is ambiguous. The V gene lost 4 bases and the J gene lost 4 bases, with 8 bases spanning the gap. Germline CDR1 and CDR2: GTSNPN and SVGIG (reference sequence). This CDR3 is 12 amino acids long. CDR3 protein: CAWNDGNQPQHF. The DNA of the CDR3 is TGTGCCTGGAACGACGGGAATCAGCCCCAGCATTTT. Based on the CDR3 plus reference TRBV30 and TRBJ1-5, the full variable domain is SQTIHQWPATLVQPVGSPLSLECTVEGTSNPNLYWYRQAAGRGLQLLFYSVGIGQISSEVPQNLSASRPQDRQFILSSKKLLLSDSGFYLCAWNDGNQPQHFGDGTRLSIL.

This sequence joins TRBV20-1 and TRBJ2-3, with unresolved D. Trimming left V 0 bases short and J 2 bases short, with 18 bases between. Germline CDR1 and CDR2: DFQATT and SNEGSKA (reference sequence). This CDR3 comprises 17 residues. The CDR3 region has the DNA TGCAGTGCTAGAGATCTCCCCGGCCGCTCCGACACAGATACGCAGTATTTT. Translating it yields CSARDLPGRSDTDTQYF.

The rearrangement uses TRBV20-1 and TRBJ2-5, with 8 bases lining up with TRBD1. The V gene's germline CDR1 is DFQATT and CDR2 SNEGSKA (reference sequence). This CDR3 spans 15 amino acids. J gave up 5 bases and V 7 bases, and 15 bases lay outside the gene matches. CDR3 amino acids: CSVINPTGAGETQYF. CDR3 DNA sequence: TGCAGTGTTATAAATCCGACAGGGGCCGGGGAGACCCAGTACTTC.

This clonotype has ten or more counts. The rearrangement uses TRBV6-1 and TRBJ2-7; D might be TRBD2 (6 bases). From germline, CDR1 is MNHNS and CDR2 SASEGT. Trimming cost V 8 bases and J 0 bases, with 14 bases left between them. This CDR3 has 14 residues. CDR3 coding DNA: TGTGCCAGCTGGGAGACGGGGGACTCCTACGAGCAGTACTTC. It yields the protein CASWETGDSYEQYF.

This clonotype was found many times. This chain connects TRBV28 to TRBJ2-7; 8 positions match TRBD1. The length of the CDR3 is 14 residues. Germline CDR1 and CDR2: MDHEN and SYDVKM. The V gene end was trimmed by 5 bases and the J gene end by 4 bases; junction bases not matched to a gene: 7. The DNA for the CDR3 is TGTGCCAGCAGTCGGACAGGGAGACAATACGAGCAGTACTTC. Translated, it gives CASSRTGRQYEQYF.

The chain combines TRBV7-2 with TRBJ1-6; perhaps TRBD1 as D (6 bases). Germline V CDR1 and CDR2: SGHTA, FQGNSA. CDR3 length: 14 amino acids. With 1 base removed from V and 11 bases from J, the gap between germline ends came to 12 bases. The CDR3, as DNA: TGTGCCAGCAGCTTAGAACAGGGTCGGCCACCCCTCCACTTT. Translated, it gives CASSLEQGRPPLHF.

The chain links TRBV5-1 to TRBJ2-5, with a weak D call TRBD1 (5 bases). V gave up 7 bases and J gave up 7 bases, with 17 bases separating them. CDR3 length equals 13 residues. CDR1 is SGHRS, CDR2 YFSETQ, per germline. CDR3: CASADTVMSTQYF. The CDR3 DNA follows: TGCGCCAGCGCGGACACCGTGATGTCGACCCAGTACTTC.

This clonotype occurred once. The chain carries TRBV11-2 and TRBJ2-1, with 13 bases aligning to TRBD2. The length of the CDR3 is 18 residues. In germline, CDR1 is SGHAT, CDR2 FQNNGV. The V and J ends lost 2 bases and 5 bases, in that order; junction bases with no gene match: 9. CDR3 loop: CASSLYPLGLAGDNEQFF. The DNA of the CDR3 is TGTGCCAGCAGCTTATACCCCCTCGGACTAGCGGGAGACAATGAGCAGTTCTTC.

The chain recombines TRBV4-2 with TRBJ2-4, with D maybe TRBD2 (5 bases). V was clipped by 0 bases and J by 3 bases, with 15 bases between them. The germline V gene has CDR1 LGHNA and CDR2 YNFKEQ. CDR3 length: 17 amino acids. The CDR3 DNA follows: TGTGCCAGCAGCCAAGATCTGCAGTCAGCGGTCAAAAACATTCAGTACTTC. Translating it yields CASSQDLQSAVKNIQYF.

This clonotype was found once. The chain is built from TRBV19 and TRBJ2-2, with 8 bases lining up with TRBD1. CDR1 LNHDA and CDR2 SQIVND come from the germline V gene (reference sequence). CDR3 length: 17 amino acids. V lost 4 bases and J lost 1; bases outside the gene matches: 8. The CDR3 DNA reads TGTGCCAGTAGTAGAGACCTTGGGACAGGGAACACCGGGGAGCTGTTTTTT. It yields the protein CASSRDLGTGNTGELFF.